The 32 T cell receptor beta chains presented below share a single source sample, sequenced in a study of human T cells and chemical hapten exposure. TCRdb independently ran MiXCR on the RACE reads; one entry per CDR3 protein. The sample consists of about 130,000 distinct CDR3 sequences, 8.5% to 9.5% of them appearing once. As to time point: healthy volunteer bleed at 2 weeks. Extraction yielded total RNA from whole blood (unfractionated). Sequenced material: whole blood. The receptor source for this set is a male donor in good health. Some clones in this sample may be carry-over from other donors' samples.

This clonotype was detected many times. The rearrangement links TRBV6-1 to TRBJ2-5; no clear D. With 5 bases removed from V and 0 bases from J, the gap between germline ends came to 13 bases. In germline, CDR1 is MNHNS, CDR2 SASEGT. This CDR3 comprises 15 residues. The DNA for the CDR3 is TGTGCCAGCAGTCGAAGTACGGCGTACCAAGAGACCCAGTACTTC. This translates into CASSRSTAYQETQYF.

The chain is built from TRBV3-1 and TRBJ1-2; TRBD1 matches at 8 bases. The CDR3 length is 14 residues. Germline V lookup: CDR1 LGHDT, CDR2 YNNKEL (reference sequence). Trimming at V came to 3 bases and at J to 2 bases, leaving 2 bases not matched to a gene. DNA of the CDR3: TGTGCCAGCAGCCAGTCAGGGGGCAACTATGGCTACACCTTC. It encodes CASSQSGGNYGYTF.

The chain employs TRBV6-5 and TRBJ2-1, with 7 bases lining up with TRBD2. The CDR3 is 17 residues long. The V gene's germline CDR1 is MNHEY and CDR2 SVGAGI. After removal of 4 bases from V and 8 bases from J, the junction contained 17 bases not matched to a gene. In DNA, the CDR3 is TGTGCCAGCAGTTTTCTTCCGGGACTACTAGCCAGGGATGAGCAGTTCTTC. Protein product: CASSFLPGLLARDEQFF.

CDR3 in amino acids: CASSLNRATEAFF. In DNA form, the CDR3 reads TGCGCCAGCAGCTTAAACAGGGCCACTGAAGCTTTCTTT. This sequence joins TRBV5-1 and TRBJ1-1; tentative D call: TRBD1 (6 bases). The CDR3 extends over 13 amino acids. Per the germline V gene, CDR1 is SGHRS and CDR2 is YFSETQ. Deletions cut 2 bases from V and 4 bases from J, with 9 bases between.

This clonotype was seen only a few times. The chain uses TRBV7-9 and TRBJ1-5, with 7 bases lining up with TRBD1. This CDR3 region has 17 residues. CDR1 SEHNR and CDR2 FQNEAQ come from the germline V gene (reference sequence). With V trimmed by 1 base and J by 0 bases, 6 bases remained unmatched. DNA of the CDR3: TGTGCCAGCAGCTTAGGGACAGGAGAATATAGCAATCAGCCCCAGCATTTT. Translation: CASSLGTGEYSNQPQHF.

The V and J genes are TRBV5-1 and TRBJ2-5; TRBD2 aligns across 8 bases. The V and J ends lost 4 bases and 4 bases, in that order; junction bases with no gene match: 6. Germline-derived CDR1 and CDR2 are SGHRS and YFSETQ. This CDR3 spans 14 amino acids. The CDR3 here is CASSKGGGRETQYF. The CDR3 DNA reads as TGCGCCAGCAGCAAGGGCGGGGGGAGAGAGACCCAGTACTTC.

In its sample, this clonotype was seen a few times. The J gene is TRBJ2-1, the V gene TRBV28, with D possibly matching TRBD1 (6 bases). Germline loops: CDR1 MDHEN, CDR2 SYDVKM. CDR3 length equals 14 residues. V shed 1 base and J shed 8 bases, with 12 bases lying between them. Here the CDR3 DNA reads TGTGCCAGCAGTTTATCAGGGGTCCGCCATGAGCAGTTCTTC. This sequence encodes CASSLSGVRHEQFF.

This clonotype was seen more than once but under ten times. V gene TRBV29-1 combines with J gene TRBJ2-1, with TRBD2 as a possible D gene (5 bases). The germline V gene has CDR1 SQVTM and CDR2 ANQGSEA. Trimming shortened V by 2 bases and J by 3 bases, and 11 bases separated the two germline ends. The CDR3 spans 14 residues. CDR3 coding DNA: TGCAGCGTTGAAACTAGGCATTTCTACAATGAGCAGTTCTTC. The encoded protein is CSVETRHFYNEQFF.

This clonotype was detected a few times. J is TRBJ2-2 and V is TRBV27, with D possibly being TRBD1 (6 bases). Trimming shortened V by 7 bases and J by 1 base, and 10 bases separated the two germline ends. The CDR3 runs to 14 residues. Germline assignment: CDR1 MNHEY and CDR2 SMNVEV (reference sequence). The CDR3 protein is CASNLGQNTGELFF. The CDR3 region has the DNA TGTGCCAGCAATTTGGGACAGAACACCGGGGAGCTGTTTTTT.

This clonotype has just a few counts. This chain links TRBV10-3 with TRBJ2-7, with 7 nucleotides matching TRBD2. CDR3 size: 13 residues. The germline V gene encodes CDR1 ENHRY and CDR2 SYGVKD. J lost 7 bases, V lost 4 bases, and 7 bases had no gene match. CDR3 sequence reads: CAISARRGDEQYF. CDR3 DNA sequence: TGTGCCATCAGTGCCCGTCGGGGGGATGAGCAGTACTTC.

This clonotype was recorded at least ten times. The chain couples TRBV20-1 to TRBJ2-7; TRBD1 matches 7 bases. The CDR3 has 13 amino acids. After removal of 0 bases from V and 4 bases from J, the junction contained 3 bases not matched to a gene. Germline values: CDR1 DFQATT, CDR2 SNEGSKA (reference sequence). The CDR3 DNA sequence: TGCAGTGCTAGAGACGGCAGGGGGTACGAGCAGTACTTC. This gives the protein CSARDGRGYEQYF.

In this sample, this clonotype turned up a few times. The genes are TRBV25-1 and TRBJ1-1; unclear D gene. Germline loops: CDR1 MGHDK, CDR2 SYGVNS. The CDR3 has 14 amino acids. Trimming took 0 bases from V and 1 from J, leaving 6 bases between them. CDR3 in amino acids: CASSEYVGNTEAFF. In nucleotides, the CDR3 is TGTGCCAGCAGTGAATATGTTGGGAACACTGAAGCTTTCTTT.

The genes are TRBV19 and TRBJ2-1, with 7 bases matching TRBD1. The CDR3 consists of 15 residues. J was trimmed by 4 bases and V by 6 bases; bases with no gene match: 9. Germline V lookup: CDR1 LNHDA, CDR2 SQIVND (reference sequence). CDR3 amino acids: CASSKNRGNYNEQFF. The CDR3 DNA reads TGTGCCAGTAGCAAAAACAGGGGTAATTACAATGAGCAGTTCTTC.

The chain couples TRBV4-1 to TRBJ1-5, with D perhaps matching TRBD1 (6 bases). There are 15 residues in the CDR3. Germline V gives CDR1 MGHRA, CDR2 YSYEKL. V lost 2 bases and J 4 bases, leaving 12 bases between the germline ends. The CDR3 nucleotides are TGCGCCAGCAGCCAACCGGGACAACTAAATCAGCCCCAGCATTTT. Translating gives CASSQPGQLNQPQHF.

A note on this clonotype: This sequence may be a read error, since a much larger clone differs from it by one base. As the CDR3 is not closed by the conserved phenylalanine or tryptophan, this likely results from a read error. The rearrangement links TRBV7-9 to TRBJ2-1, with unresolved D. Trimming removed 3 bases from V and 2 bases from J, with 11 bases in between. Germline CDR1 SEHNR, CDR2 FQNEAQ (reference sequence). The CDR3 loop spans 15 amino acids. The DNA for the CDR3 is TGTGCCAGCAGCTTCTCGGGTAGCACCTACAATGAGCAGTTCTCC. This codes for CASSFSGSTYNEQFS.

Only a few counts were recorded for this clonotype. The chain links TRBV5-1 to TRBJ2-6; no firm D call. The germline V and J ends were trimmed by 2 bases and 3 bases, with 6 bases remaining between them. Germline-derived CDR1 and CDR2 are SGHRS and YFSETQ. CDR3 length equals 14 residues. CDR3 protein: CASSLTDGANVLTF. The DNA of the CDR3 is TGCGCCAGCAGCTTAACGGATGGGGCCAACGTCCTGACTTTC.

This clonotype was seen repeatedly, ten times or more. The chain combines TRBV6-5 with TRBJ2-3, with D perhaps matching TRBD1 (5 bases). The CDR3 has 14 residues. V shed 0 bases and J shed 3 bases, with 7 bases lying between them. Per germline, CDR1 MNHEY and CDR2 SVGAGI. The CDR3 DNA sequence: TGTGCCAGCAGTTACTCGCAGGGAACAGATACGCAGTATTTT. This encodes CASSYSQGTDTQYF.

In this sample, this clonotype turned up many times. V is TRBV5-1 and J is TRBJ1-3; TRBD1 matches 9 bases. The V segment lost 3 bases and the J segment 8 bases; nucleotides outside the gene matches: 18. CDR3 length equals 18 residues. CDR1 and CDR2 (germline): SGHRS, YFSETQ. This CDR3 is CASSSRPSVGDRVDTIYF. The CDR3 coding sequence is TGCGCCAGCAGCTCCCGCCCTTCGGTTGGGGACAGGGTTGACACCATATATTTT.

The chain is built from TRBV20-1 and TRBJ2-1, with TRBD2 as a possible D gene (6 bases). The germline V gene has CDR1 DFQATT and CDR2 SNEGSKA (reference sequence). The CDR3 totals 14 residues. V lost 4 bases and J lost 8, with 18 bases in between. The CDR3 sequence: CSAKYSVGSDEQFF. CDR3 nucleotides: TGCAGTGCTAAGTACTCGGTCGGGAGTGATGAGCAGTTCTTC.

The V gene is TRBV12-3 or TRBV12-4, the J gene TRBJ2-3; a possible D gene is TRBD2 (6 bases). The ends were cut back, 7 bases at V and 6 bases at J, with 20 bases in the middle. The CDR3 consists of 15 residues. The CDR3 DNA is TGTGCCAGCACCTTACGGGCGGGGATGGAGGATACGCAGTATTTT. Translation gives CASTLRAGMEDTQYF.

This clonotype has a count of ten or more. The chain joins TRBV24-1 to TRBJ2-2; the D gene is possibly TRBD2 (6 bases). V was clipped by 5 bases and J by 3 bases, with 9 bases between them. This CDR3 has 14 residues. CDR1 and CDR2 (germline): KGHDR, SFDVKD. The CDR3 sequence: CATSGGMDTGELFF. DNA of the CDR3: TGTGCCACCAGTGGCGGGATGGACACCGGGGAGCTGTTTTTT.

This clonotype was seen a few times. V and J are TRBV4-1 and TRBJ1-1; no definite D call. Trimming took off 1 base at V and 6 bases at J, with 12 bases between the two ends. The CDR3 extends over 14 amino acids. In germline, CDR1 is MGHRA, CDR2 YSYEKL. The CDR3 region is CASSQAASIPEAFF. DNA for the CDR3: TGCGCCAGCAGCCAAGCTGCGAGTATCCCTGAAGCTTTCTTT.

In its sample, this clonotype was seen a few times. This chain joins TRBV3-1 and TRBJ1-2; D is uncertain. The V end lost 1 base, the J end lost 6 bases, and 6 bases lay between the germline ends. The CDR3 length is 12 residues. CDR1 and CDR2 (germline): LGHDT, YNNKEL (reference sequence). The CDR3 here is CASSQGKNGYTF. CDR3 DNA: TGTGCCAGCAGCCAAGGGAAAAATGGCTACACCTTC.

The chain couples TRBV5-1 to TRBJ2-1; 8 nucleotides match TRBD2. Germline trimming cut 0 bases from V and 4 bases from J; bases unmatched to any gene: 6. The CDR3 runs 16 residues. Germline CDR1 is SGHRS and CDR2 is YFSETQ. The CDR3 is CASSLGRLALYNEQFF. The CDR3 DNA is TGCGCCAGCAGCTTGGGGCGACTAGCGCTATACAATGAGCAGTTCTTC.

This chain joins TRBV6-5 and TRBJ1-1; no clear D. Trimming cost V 7 bases and J 2 bases, with 8 bases left between them. CDR3 length: 12 residues. CDR1 MNHEY and CDR2 SVGAGI come from the germline V gene. CDR3 nucleotide sequence: TGTGCCAGCAAATCCCCAAACACTGAAGCTTTCTTT. Amino acids: CASKSPNTEAFF.

This chain's CDR3 is CSADRDRGYGYTF. The DNA for the CDR3 is TGCAGTGCTGACCGGGACAGGGGGTATGGCTACACCTTC. The J gene is TRBJ1-2, the V gene TRBV20-1; TRBD1 agrees at 11 bases. Germline loops: CDR1 DFQATT, CDR2 SNEGSKA (reference sequence). V lost 5 bases, J lost 5 bases, and 4 bases stayed unmatched. CDR3 length: 13 residues.

This chain uses TRBV6-2 or TRBV6-3 with TRBJ2-1, with D possibly TRBD1 on 6 matching bases. Germline values: CDR1 MNHEY, CDR2 SVGEGT. There are 16 residues in the CDR3. Trimming cost V 6 bases and J 3 bases, with 18 bases left between them. The CDR3 bases are TGTGCCAGCAGAAAGGACAGCTCCCCGGTCTACAATGAGCAGTTCTTC. It is translated as CASRKDSSPVYNEQFF.

The sample holds many counts of this clonotype. The genes are TRBV19 and TRBJ2-7; TRBD1 matches 8 bases. The CDR3 extends over 15 amino acids. Germline V gives CDR1 LNHDA, CDR2 SQIVND (reference sequence). V dropped 4 bases and J dropped 2; count of bases not matched to a gene: 7. The chain's CDR3 is CASSTRPGQAYEQYF. The CDR3, as DNA: TGTGCCAGTAGTACGCGGCCGGGACAGGCCTACGAGCAGTACTTC.

In this sample, this clonotype turned up a few times. V gene TRBV14 combines with J gene TRBJ2-7; D perhaps matches TRBD1 (5 bases). CDR3 size: 13 residues. V gave up 0 bases and J gave up 7 bases, with 10 bases separating them. Per the germline V gene, CDR1 is SGHDN and CDR2 is FVKESK. The CDR3 DNA reads TGTGCCAGCAGCCAAGACCAGGGAAGAGAGCAGTACTTC. It translates to CASSQDQGREQYF.

This chain uses TRBV6-5 with TRBJ2-7, with 7 bases lining up with TRBD2. After removal of 0 bases from V and 4 bases from J, the junction contained 9 bases not matched to a gene. The CDR3 is made up of 16 amino acids. The germline gives CDR1 MNHEY, CDR2 SVGAGI. The CDR3 spells CASSYSSLPAGYEQYF. The CDR3 DNA reads TGTGCCAGCAGTTACTCATCCCTACCAGCGGGGTACGAGCAGTACTTC.

In its sample, this clonotype was seen a few times. V gene TRBV27 combines with J gene TRBJ2-1; D unresolved. This CDR3 spans 13 amino acids. Deletions cut 5 bases from V and 8 bases from J, with 13 bases between. Germline lookup yields CDR1 MNHEY and CDR2 SMNVEV (reference sequence). CDR3 residues: CASSKGEIDEQFF. CDR3 DNA: TGTGCCAGCAGTAAGGGCGAGATCGATGAGCAGTTCTTC.

The V call is TRBV25-1, the J call TRBJ1-6, with 7 bases aligning to TRBD1. The germline V gene has CDR1 MGHDK and CDR2 SYGVNS. Trimming took 0 bases from V and 3 from J; bases not matched to a gene: 5. This CDR3 spans 17 amino acids. The CDR3 DNA follows: TGTGCCAGCAGTGAATACGTAGGGGGCAGCTATAATTCACCCCTCCACTTT. This encodes CASSEYVGGSYNSPLHF.